This T cell receptor beta chain was sequenced during a study of T cell changes during pregnancy in multiple sclerosis. Produced via immunoSEQ multiplex PCR; TCRdb's table is partial and in-frame only. The table shows tens of thousands of clones, with almost 95% occurring only once. Germline V gives CDR1 MNHNS, CDR2 SASEGT. V was trimmed by 0 bases and J by 8 bases, leaving 16 bases between them. The CDR3 runs to 15 residues. The TCR was taken from a female donor with multiple sclerosis, enrolled in a pregnancy study. The gene calls are TRBV6-1 and TRBJ1-2; D gene unclear. Material: peripheral blood, obtained in the third trimester of pregnancy. The chain's CDR3 is CASSEAGQGGWGYTF. Written as DNA, the CDR3 is TGTGCCAGCAGTGAAGCGGGTCAAGGCGGGTGGGGCTACACCTTC.